This TCR beta chain appears in the sequencing data of a study of cytomegalovirus exposure and HLA in healthy donors. Study background: Ancestry clustering placed more than 65% of roughly 400 genotyped donors in the Caucasian-associated cluster. General study points: The study carried out a later analysis of TCR beta sequences. It associated around 17,000 of them with specific HLA alleles at a false discovery rate of 0.05.

J gave up 9 bases and V 11 bases, and 9 bases lay outside the gene matches. The CDR3 totals 13 residues. Germline V gives CDR1 SEHNR, CDR2 FQNEAQ (reference sequence). In the case of this clone: Its antigen is unknown.

Primers included in the PCR were 60 Vbeta and 13 Jbeta primers. Produced via immunoSEQ multiplex PCR; TCRdb's table is partial and in-frame only. Of some 210,000 clones listed, approximately 87% are singletons. Sequenced sample: PBMCs. This rearrangement joins TRBV7-9 to TRBJ2-1, with 11 nucleotides matching TRBD2. This clonotype was sampled from a young man in good health and CMV-seronegative. The chain's CDR3 is CASTSGSNSEQFF. The CDR3 nucleotides are TGTGCCTCCACTAGCGGGAGTAATAGTGAGCAGTTCTTC.